This passage covers 20 T cell receptor beta chains from one sample sequenced in a study of cytomegalovirus exposure and HLA in healthy donors. The PCR contained 60 Vbeta and 13 Jbeta primers. The table came from immunoSEQ multiplex PCR; TCRdb's copy has only in-frame clones and leaves some out. The sample gives more than 200,000 clones, 70% of which show up once; around 3% is in the top ten. Input material: PBMCs. Receptor source: a man aged 35 to 55 in good health and CMV-seropositive.

This chain uses TRBV6-5 with TRBJ2-1, with TRBD2 identical over 7 bases. The CDR3 sequence is 13 residues long. CDR1 and CDR2 from the germline V gene are MNHEY and SVGAGI. V lost 6 bases, J lost 7 bases, and 6 bases stayed unmatched. CDR3 protein: CASSPRGVNEQFF. In DNA form, the CDR3 reads TGTGCCAGCAGCCCCCGGGGGGTGAATGAGCAGTTCTTC.

The V call is TRBV4-1, the J call TRBJ2-1; D ambiguous. This CDR3 has 13 residues. Germline V lookup: CDR1 MGHRA, CDR2 YSYEKL. With 4 bases removed from V and 6 bases from J, the gap between germline ends came to 10 bases. Here the CDR3 DNA reads TGCGCCAGCAGCCCCGCAGTTGTCAATGAGCAGTTCTTC. It specifies CASSPAVVNEQFF.

The chain couples TRBV5-5 to TRBJ1-6; 9 nucleotides align to TRBD1. This CDR3 is 18 amino acids long. The germline gives CDR1 SGHKS, CDR2 YYEKEE (reference sequence). Trimming cost V 0 bases and J 8 bases; bases outside gene matches: 12. The CDR3 protein is CASSLGQGGQGLYSPLHF. As DNA, the CDR3 is TGTGCCAGCAGCTTGGGCCAAGGGGGACAGGGACTATATTCACCCCTCCACTTT.

J is TRBJ1-3 and V is TRBV10-3; D ambiguous. The CDR3 runs to 14 residues. Germline CDR1 is ENHRY and CDR2 is SYGVKD. Trimming stripped 6 bases from V and 0 bases from J, with 9 bases between. The CDR3 here is CAIRAGGSGNTIYF. The DNA for the CDR3 is TGTGCCATCAGAGCAGGTGGCTCTGGAAACACCATATATTTT.

This clone was seen only a few times. DNA for the CDR3: TGTGCCAGCAGCGGGAAGAGACAGGGGGCGACCTCCTACGAGCAGTACTTC. The encoded protein is CASSGKRQGATSYEQYF. The chain uses TRBV5-4 and TRBJ2-7; 10 nucleotides line up with TRBD1. This CDR3 has 17 residues. The germline CDR1 and CDR2 sequences are SGHNT and YYREEE (reference sequence). Trimming took 4 bases from V and 0 from J; bases not matched to a gene: 10.

The CDR3: CASSLELERGGRKTQYF. DNA for the CDR3: TGTGCCAGCAGCTTAGAGCTGGAGCGGGGGGGCCGAAAGACCCAGTACTTC. The chain carries TRBV11-2 and TRBJ2-5; 10 bases are shared with TRBD2. The ends lost 0 bases at V and 6 bases at J; junction bases unmatched: 10. The CDR3 extends over 17 amino acids. CDR1 is SGHAT and CDR2 is FQNNGV in the germline V gene.

V is TRBV7-9 and J is TRBJ2-2, with TRBD2 identical over 7 bases. CDR1 SEHNR and CDR2 FQNEAQ come from the germline V gene (reference sequence). V was clipped by 2 bases and J by 5 bases; unmatched bases: 2. The CDR3 covers 14 residues. CDR3 in DNA: TGTGCCAGCAGCTTATCGGGGGGTACCGGGGAGCTGTTTTTT. This sequence encodes CASSLSGGTGELFF.

In this sample, this clone turned up a few times. The V gene is TRBV7-8, the J gene TRBJ2-7; D is uncertain. The V end lost 3 bases, the J end lost 0 bases, and 9 bases lay between the germline ends. The CDR3 has 14 amino acids. Germline CDR1 reads SGHVS; CDR2 reads FQNEAQ. Here the CDR3 DNA reads TGTGCCAGCAGCTTCGGCGGATACTCCTACGAGCAGTACTTC. This sequence encodes CASSFGGYSYEQYF.

The J gene is TRBJ2-3, the V gene TRBV5-6, with a weak D call TRBD2 (7 bases). CDR3 length: 14 amino acids. Germline V lookup: CDR1 SGHDT, CDR2 YYEEEE. V dropped 4 bases and J dropped 6 bases, with 15 bases sitting between them. CDR3 sequence: CASSPLWGGDTQYF. The CDR3 nucleotides are TGTGCCAGCAGCCCGCTGTGGGGGGGCGATACGCAGTATTTT.

V is TRBV5-1 and J is TRBJ2-5, with D perhaps matching TRBD1 (5 bases). CDR3 length: 13 residues. CDR1 SGHRS and CDR2 YFSETQ come from the germline V gene. Trimming stripped 3 bases from V and 11 bases from J, with 17 bases between. This chain's CDR3 is CASSSTPGREQYF. CDR3 in DNA: TGCGCCAGCAGCTCGACCCCAGGGCGTGAGCAGTACTTC.

This clone showed up just a few times. This chain uses TRBV9 with TRBJ2-3, with 7 nucleotides matching TRBD1. This CDR3 spans 14 amino acids. Germline trimming cut 4 bases from V and 1 base from J; bases unmatched to any gene: 3. The germline gives CDR1 SGDLS, CDR2 YYNGEE. This CDR3 is CASSFTGGTDTQYF. The DNA of the CDR3 is TGTGCCAGCAGCTTCACAGGGGGCACAGATACGCAGTATTTT.

CDR3 bases: TGCGCCAGCAGTCCCCTGGACAGTCTGAGGGAGCAGTACTTC. This translates into CASSPLDSLREQYF. This chain joins TRBV10-1 and TRBJ2-7; D might be TRBD1 (6 bases). V gave up 5 bases and J gave up 7 bases, with 18 bases separating them. Germline assignment: CDR1 WNHNN and CDR2 SYGVQD (reference sequence). The length of the CDR3 is 14 residues.

The gene calls are TRBV4-3 and TRBJ2-5, with D possibly matching TRBD2 (5 bases). The CDR3 runs to 15 residues. V gave up 1 base and J gave up 5 bases, with 14 bases separating them. CDR1 and CDR2 from the germline V gene are LGHNA and YSLEER. As DNA, the CDR3 is TGCGCCAGCAGCCAAGCTCTCCTAGCTACGGAGACCCAGTACTTC. It specifies CASSQALLATETQYF.

In its sample, this clone was seen a few times. V usage is TRBV11-2 and J usage is TRBJ1-1; D is perhaps TRBD1 (6 bases). Germline V gives CDR1 SGHAT, CDR2 FQNNGV. Between the trimmed V and J ends, which lost 1 base and 0 bases, there was a span of 15 bases. The CDR3 spans 17 residues. CDR3 DNA sequence: TGTGCCAGCAGCTTAGGACAGGACACCTTCATGAACACTGAAGCTTTCTTT. Protein product: CASSLGQDTFMNTEAFF. Complete variable domain (other parts from reference TRBV11-2 and TRBJ1-1): EAGVAQSPRYKIIEKRQSVAFWCNPISGHATLYWYQQILGQGPKLLIQFQNNGVVDDSQLPKDRFSAERLKGVDSTLKIQPAKLEDSAVYLCASSLGQDTFMNTEAFFGQGTRLTVV.

V and J are TRBV6-5 and TRBJ1-1; D is uncertain. V was pared by 8 bases and J by 0 bases, with 13 bases between. Germline V lookup: CDR1 MNHEY, CDR2 SVGAGI. CDR3 length equals 14 residues. The CDR3 is CASLRGTLNTEAFF. The CDR3 DNA reads TGTGCCAGCTTACGGGGTACTCTGAACACTGAAGCTTTCTTT.

The chain combines TRBV14 with TRBJ2-7; 7 nucleotides agree with TRBD1. Germline-derived CDR1 and CDR2 are SGHDN and FVKESK. The CDR3 contains 13 residues. The J segment lost 4 bases and the V segment lost 4 bases, leaving 4 bases of the junction unmatched. The CDR3, as DNA: TGTGCCAGCAGCCGCTACAGGGGTTACGAGCAGTACTTC. Amino acid sequence: CASSRYRGYEQYF. Full variable domain (outside the CDR3, taken from reference TRBV14 and TRBJ2-7): EAGVTQFPSHSVIEKGQTVTLRCDPISGHDNLYWYRRVMGKEIKFLLHFVKESKQDESGMPNNRFLAERTGGTYSTLKVQPAELEDSGVYFCASSRYRGYEQYFGPGTRLTVT.

This clone was recorded a few times. The rearrangement joins TRBV27 to TRBJ2-5, with TRBD2 as a possible D gene (7 bases). The CDR3 has 16 residues. Germline CDR1 is MNHEY and CDR2 is SMNVEV (reference sequence). The germline V and J ends were trimmed by 6 bases and 4 bases, with 21 bases remaining between them. The CDR3 loop is CASRSLRGGFGETQYF. In DNA, the CDR3 is TGTGCCAGCAGATCCCTTAGGGGGGGCTTTGGAGAGACCCAGTACTTC.

The rearrangement joins TRBV4-1 to TRBJ2-2; no clear D gene. The CDR3 is 14 residues long. Trimming stripped 0 bases from V and 2 bases from J, with 4 bases between. The germline CDR1 and CDR2 sequences are MGHRA and YSYEKL. CDR3 DNA: TGCGCCAGCAGCCAAGATCCAAACACCGGGGAGCTGTTTTTT. It is translated as CASSQDPNTGELFF.

The chain has TRBV5-1 and TRBJ2-5, with a possible D match to TRBD1 (6 bases). The germline CDR1 and CDR2 sequences are SGHRS and YFSETQ. V was trimmed by 4 bases and J by 5 bases, leaving 15 bases between them. The CDR3 is 14 residues long. CDR3 sequence (DNA): TGCGCCAGCAGCGAAGGGGGTCCGGGGGAGACCCAGTACTTC. It specifies CASSEGGPGETQYF.

This clone was seen only a few times. V usage is TRBV5-1 and J usage is TRBJ2-2; tentatively, D is TRBD1 (5 bases). The CDR3 is 14 residues long. V lost 2 bases to trimming and J lost 7 bases, with 12 bases between them. Germline assignment: CDR1 SGHRS and CDR2 YFSETQ. In DNA form, the CDR3 reads TGCGCCAGCAGCTTTCAGGGTTTGAGCGGGGAGCTGTTTTTT. It specifies CASSFQGLSGELFF.